This record looks at one T cell receptor beta chain sequence and its context. The time point denotes: persistent/refractory GD, antithyroid drugs over 5 years with positive TRAb. With RNA extracted from PBMCs as input, the TCR library was made. Construction of the TCR beta libraries employed iRepertoire HTBI primers in conjunction with Arm-PCR of CDR3 regions. TCRdb reprocessed the multiplex PCR reads with MiXCR, giving one entry per CDR3 protein. Of 700,000 or so distinct CDR3 sequences detected, approximately 31% appear once; the ten largest clones hold roughly 46%. This specimen belongs to a study of regulatory T cells in long-lasting Graves disease. This specimen was peripheral blood mononuclear cells (PBMCs), taken when the disease was refractory, from a patient treated with antithyroid drugs. This receptor was taken from a female donor with Graves disease.

CDR3 protein: CASRLTASGSSAGELFF. DNA of the CDR3: TGTGCCAGCAGACTAACGGCTAGCGGGAGTAGTGCCGGGGAGCTGTTTTTT. The chain employs TRBV5-5 and TRBJ2-2; TRBD2 aligns across 10 bases. This CDR3 comprises 17 residues. J gave up 6 bases and V 5 bases, and 13 bases lay outside the gene matches. The germline gives CDR1 SGHKS, CDR2 YYEKEE (reference sequence).